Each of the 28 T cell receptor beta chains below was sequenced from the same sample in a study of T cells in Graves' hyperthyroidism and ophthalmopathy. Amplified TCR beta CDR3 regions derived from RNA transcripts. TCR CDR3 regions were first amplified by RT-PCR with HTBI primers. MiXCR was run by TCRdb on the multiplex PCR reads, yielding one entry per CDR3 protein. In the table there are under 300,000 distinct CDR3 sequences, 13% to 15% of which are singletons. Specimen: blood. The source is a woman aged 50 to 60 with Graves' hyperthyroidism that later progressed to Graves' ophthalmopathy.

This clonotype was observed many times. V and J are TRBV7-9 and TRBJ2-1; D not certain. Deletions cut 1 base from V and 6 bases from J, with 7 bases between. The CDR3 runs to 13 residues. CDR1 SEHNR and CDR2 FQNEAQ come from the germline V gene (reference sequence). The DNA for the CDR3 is TGTGCCAGCAGCTTAGAGCGCCCCAATGAGCAGTTCTTC. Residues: CASSLERPNEQFF.

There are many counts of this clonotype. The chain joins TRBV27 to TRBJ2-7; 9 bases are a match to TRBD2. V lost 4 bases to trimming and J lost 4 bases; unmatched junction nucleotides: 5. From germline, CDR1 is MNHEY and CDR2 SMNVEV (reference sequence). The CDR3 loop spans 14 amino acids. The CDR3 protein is CASSSRTSVYEQYF. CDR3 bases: TGTGCCAGCAGTTCCCGGACTAGCGTGTACGAGCAGTACTTC.

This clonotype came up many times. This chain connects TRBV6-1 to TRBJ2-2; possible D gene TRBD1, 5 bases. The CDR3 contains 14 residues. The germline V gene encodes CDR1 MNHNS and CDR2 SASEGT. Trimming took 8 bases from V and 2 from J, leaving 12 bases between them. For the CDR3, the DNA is TGTGCCAGCGGCCCAGGGCCTAACACCGGGGAGCTGTTTTTT. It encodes CASGPGPNTGELFF.

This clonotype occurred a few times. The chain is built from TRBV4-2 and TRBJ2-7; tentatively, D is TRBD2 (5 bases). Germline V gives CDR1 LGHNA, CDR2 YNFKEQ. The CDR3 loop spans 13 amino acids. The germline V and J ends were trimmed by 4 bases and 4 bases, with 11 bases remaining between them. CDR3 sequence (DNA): TGTGCCAGCAGCCCCCTCACGGGGTACGAGCAGTACTTC. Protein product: CASSPLTGYEQYF.

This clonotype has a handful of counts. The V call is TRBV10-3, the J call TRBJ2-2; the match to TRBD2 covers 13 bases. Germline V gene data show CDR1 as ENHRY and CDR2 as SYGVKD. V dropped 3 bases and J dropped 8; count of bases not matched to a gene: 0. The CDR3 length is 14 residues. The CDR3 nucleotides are TGTGCCATCAGTGAACTAGCGGGAGGGGGGGAGCTGTTTTTT. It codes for CAISELAGGGELFF.

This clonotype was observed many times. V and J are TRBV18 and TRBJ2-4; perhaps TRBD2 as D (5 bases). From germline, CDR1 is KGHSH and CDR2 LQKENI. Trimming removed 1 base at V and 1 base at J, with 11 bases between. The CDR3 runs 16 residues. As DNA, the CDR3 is TGTGCCAGCTCACCACAAGCCCCGGGGGCCAAAAACATTCAGTACTTC. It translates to CASSPQAPGAKNIQYF.

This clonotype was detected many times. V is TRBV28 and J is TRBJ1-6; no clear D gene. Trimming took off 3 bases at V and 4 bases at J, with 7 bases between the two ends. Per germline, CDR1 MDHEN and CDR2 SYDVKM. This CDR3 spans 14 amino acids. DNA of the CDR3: TGTGCCAGCAGTTTGCCCAGTTATAATTCACCCCTCCACTTT. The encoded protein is CASSLPSYNSPLHF.

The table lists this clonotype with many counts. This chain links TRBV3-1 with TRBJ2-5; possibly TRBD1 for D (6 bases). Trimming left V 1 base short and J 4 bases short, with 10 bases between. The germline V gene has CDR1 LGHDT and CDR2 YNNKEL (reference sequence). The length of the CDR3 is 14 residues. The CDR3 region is CASSQVQGGETQYF. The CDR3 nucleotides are TGTGCCAGCAGCCAAGTACAGGGCGGAGAGACCCAGTACTTC.

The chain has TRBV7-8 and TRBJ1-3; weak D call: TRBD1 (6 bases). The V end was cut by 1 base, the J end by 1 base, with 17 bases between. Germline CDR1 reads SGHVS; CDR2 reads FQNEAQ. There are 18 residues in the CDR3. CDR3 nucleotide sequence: TGTGCCAGCAGCTTAGATGGGGGCAGCAGCTCTTCTGGAAACACCATATATTTT. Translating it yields CASSLDGGSSSSGNTIYF.

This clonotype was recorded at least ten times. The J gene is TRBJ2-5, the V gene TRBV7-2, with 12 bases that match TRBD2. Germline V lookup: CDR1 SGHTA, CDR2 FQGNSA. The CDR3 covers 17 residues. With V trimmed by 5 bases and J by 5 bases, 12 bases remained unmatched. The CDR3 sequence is CASSPAVLAGGGETQYF. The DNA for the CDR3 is TGTGCCAGCAGCCCGGCGGTTCTAGCGGGGGGGGGGGAGACCCAGTACTTC.

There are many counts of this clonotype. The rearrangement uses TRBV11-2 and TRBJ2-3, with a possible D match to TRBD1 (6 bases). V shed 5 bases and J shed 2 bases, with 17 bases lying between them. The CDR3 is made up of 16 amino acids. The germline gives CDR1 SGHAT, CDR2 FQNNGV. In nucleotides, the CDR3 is TGTGCCAGCAGCCCCTTAACAGGGATGTACACAGATACGCAGTATTTT. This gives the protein CASSPLTGMYTDTQYF.

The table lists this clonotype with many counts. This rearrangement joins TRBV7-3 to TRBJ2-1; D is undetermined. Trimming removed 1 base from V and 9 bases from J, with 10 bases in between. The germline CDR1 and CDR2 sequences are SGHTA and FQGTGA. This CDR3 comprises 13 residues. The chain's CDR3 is CASSLREYGEQFF. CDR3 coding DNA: TGTGCCAGCAGCTTAAGGGAATATGGTGAGCAGTTCTTC.

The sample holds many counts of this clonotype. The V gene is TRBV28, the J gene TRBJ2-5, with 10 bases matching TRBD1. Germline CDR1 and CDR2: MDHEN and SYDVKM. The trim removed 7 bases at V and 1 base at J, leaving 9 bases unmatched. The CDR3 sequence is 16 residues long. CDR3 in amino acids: CASNSGTGDPQETQYF. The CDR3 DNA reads TGTGCCAGCAACTCCGGGACAGGGGACCCCCAAGAGACCCAGTACTTC.

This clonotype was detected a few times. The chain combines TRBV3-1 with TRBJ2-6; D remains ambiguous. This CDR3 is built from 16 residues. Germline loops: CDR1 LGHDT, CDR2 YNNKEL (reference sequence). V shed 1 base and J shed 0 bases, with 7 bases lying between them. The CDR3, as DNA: TGTGCCAGCAGCCAAGTAGGCCTCTCTGGGGCCAACGTCCTGACTTTC. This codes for CASSQVGLSGANVLTF.

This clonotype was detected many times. The CDR3 loop reads CASSSRDRGLDTQYF. The DNA of the CDR3 is TGTGCCAGCAGTTCCCGGGACAGGGGGCTTGATACGCAGTATTTT. The chain couples TRBV28 to TRBJ2-3; TRBD1 agrees at 12 bases. This CDR3 has 15 amino acids. V lost 4 bases, J lost 6 bases, and 5 bases stayed unmatched. CDR1 and CDR2 from the germline V gene are MDHEN and SYDVKM.

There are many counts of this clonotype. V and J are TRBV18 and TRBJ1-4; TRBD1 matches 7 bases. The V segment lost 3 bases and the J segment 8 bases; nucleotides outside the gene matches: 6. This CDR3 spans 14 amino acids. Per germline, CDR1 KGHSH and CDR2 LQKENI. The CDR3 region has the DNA TGTGCCAGCTCACCTGACAGGGAATTAGAAAAACTGTTTTTT. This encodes CASSPDRELEKLFF.

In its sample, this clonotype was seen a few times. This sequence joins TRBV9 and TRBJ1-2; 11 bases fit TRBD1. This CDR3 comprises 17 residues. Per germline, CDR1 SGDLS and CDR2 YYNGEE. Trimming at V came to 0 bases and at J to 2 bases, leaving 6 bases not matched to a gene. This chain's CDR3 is CASSVGRGQGDNYGYTF. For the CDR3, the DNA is TGTGCCAGCAGCGTAGGGAGGGGACAGGGGGACAACTATGGCTACACCTTC.

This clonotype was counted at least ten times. The CDR3 sequence is CASSQEMGRPMANEKLFF. The CDR3 coding sequence is TGTGCCAGCAGCCAAGAGATGGGACGACCCATGGCTAATGAAAAACTGTTTTTT. The J gene is TRBJ1-4, the V gene TRBV3-1, with TRBD1 as a possible D gene (5 bases). CDR3 length: 18 amino acids. The germline V and J ends were trimmed by 0 bases and 3 bases, with 17 bases remaining between them. Germline V CDR1 and CDR2: LGHDT, YNNKEL (reference sequence). Variable domain in full (rest from reference TRBV3-1 and TRBJ1-4): DTAVSQTPKYLVTQMGNDKSIKCEQNLGHDTMYWYKQDSKKFLKIMFSYNNKELIINETVPNRFSPKSPDKAHLNLHINSLELGDSAVYFCASSQEMGRPMANEKLFFGSGTQLSVL.

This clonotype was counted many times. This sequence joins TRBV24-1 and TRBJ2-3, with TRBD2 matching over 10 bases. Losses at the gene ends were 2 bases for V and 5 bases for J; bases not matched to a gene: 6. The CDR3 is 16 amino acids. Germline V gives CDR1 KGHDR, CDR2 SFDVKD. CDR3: CATSDSLAGWQDTQYF. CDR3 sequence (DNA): TGTGCCACCAGTGATTCACTAGCGGGATGGCAAGATACGCAGTATTTT.

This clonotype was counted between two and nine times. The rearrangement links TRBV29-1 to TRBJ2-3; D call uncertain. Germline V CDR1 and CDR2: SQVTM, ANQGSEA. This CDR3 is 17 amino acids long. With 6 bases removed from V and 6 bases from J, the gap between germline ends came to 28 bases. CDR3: CSVPIPAFLPGADTQYF. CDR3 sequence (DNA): TGCAGCGTCCCCATCCCGGCCTTCCTACCTGGAGCCGATACGCAGTATTTT.

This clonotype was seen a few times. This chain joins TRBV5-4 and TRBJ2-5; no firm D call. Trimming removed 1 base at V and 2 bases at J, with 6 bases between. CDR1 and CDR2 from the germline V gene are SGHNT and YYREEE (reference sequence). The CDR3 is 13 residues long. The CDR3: CASSLPTQETQYF. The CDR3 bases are TGTGCCAGCAGCTTGCCGACTCAAGAGACCCAGTACTTC.

DNA of the CDR3: TGTGCCAGCAGTTTGGGCCAGGGGGGGTTAAGCTCGACCTACGAGCAGTACTTC. Its translation is CASSLGQGGLSSTYEQYF. The chain employs TRBV28 and TRBJ2-7, with D perhaps matching TRBD1 or TRBD2 (7 bases each). The CDR3 loop spans 18 amino acids. The V end was cut by 3 bases, the J end by 2 bases, with 23 bases between. Per the germline V gene, CDR1 is MDHEN and CDR2 is SYDVKM.

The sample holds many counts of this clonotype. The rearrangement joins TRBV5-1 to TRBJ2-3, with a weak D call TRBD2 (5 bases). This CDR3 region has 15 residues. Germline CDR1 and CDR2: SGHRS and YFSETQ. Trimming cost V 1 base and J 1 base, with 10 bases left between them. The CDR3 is CASSLLASRTDTQYF. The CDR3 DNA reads TGCGCCAGCAGCTTGTTGGCTAGCCGCACAGATACGCAGTATTTT.

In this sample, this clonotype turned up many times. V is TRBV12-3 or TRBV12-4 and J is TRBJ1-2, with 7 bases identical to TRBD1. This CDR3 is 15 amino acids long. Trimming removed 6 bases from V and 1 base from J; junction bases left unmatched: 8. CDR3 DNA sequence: TGTGCCAGCAGGCCTACAGGGGTTAGTAACTATGGCTACACCTTC. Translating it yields CASRPTGVSNYGYTF.

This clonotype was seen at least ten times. CDR3 bases: TGTGCCAGCAGTGATCAAACAGGGCATGGCTACACCTTC. It codes for CASSDQTGHGYTF. The V call is TRBV2, the J call TRBJ1-2, with D possibly TRBD1 on 6 matching bases. V shed 3 bases and J shed 6 bases, with 11 bases lying between them. Germline V gene sequence: CDR1 SNHLY, CDR2 FYNNEI. The CDR3 is made up of 13 amino acids.

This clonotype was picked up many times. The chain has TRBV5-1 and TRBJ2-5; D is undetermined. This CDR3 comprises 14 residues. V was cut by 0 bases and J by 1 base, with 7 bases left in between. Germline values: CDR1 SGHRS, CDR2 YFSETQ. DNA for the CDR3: TGCGCCAGCAGCTTGGCGGCCCCCCAAGAGACCCAGTACTTC. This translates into CASSLAAPQETQYF.

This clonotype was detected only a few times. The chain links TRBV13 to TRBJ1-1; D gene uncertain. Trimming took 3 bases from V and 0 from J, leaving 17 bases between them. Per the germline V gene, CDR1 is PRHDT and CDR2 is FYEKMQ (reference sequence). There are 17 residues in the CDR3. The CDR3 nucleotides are TGTGCCAGCAGCTTCCCGGGAAGTAAAGGGATGAACACTGAAGCTTTCTTT. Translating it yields CASSFPGSKGMNTEAFF.

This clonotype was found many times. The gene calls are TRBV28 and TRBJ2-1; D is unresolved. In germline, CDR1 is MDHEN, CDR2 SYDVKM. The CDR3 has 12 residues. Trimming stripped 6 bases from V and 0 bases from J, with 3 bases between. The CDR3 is CASRGSYNEQFF. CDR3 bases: TGTGCCAGCAGGGGCTCCTACAATGAGCAGTTCTTC.